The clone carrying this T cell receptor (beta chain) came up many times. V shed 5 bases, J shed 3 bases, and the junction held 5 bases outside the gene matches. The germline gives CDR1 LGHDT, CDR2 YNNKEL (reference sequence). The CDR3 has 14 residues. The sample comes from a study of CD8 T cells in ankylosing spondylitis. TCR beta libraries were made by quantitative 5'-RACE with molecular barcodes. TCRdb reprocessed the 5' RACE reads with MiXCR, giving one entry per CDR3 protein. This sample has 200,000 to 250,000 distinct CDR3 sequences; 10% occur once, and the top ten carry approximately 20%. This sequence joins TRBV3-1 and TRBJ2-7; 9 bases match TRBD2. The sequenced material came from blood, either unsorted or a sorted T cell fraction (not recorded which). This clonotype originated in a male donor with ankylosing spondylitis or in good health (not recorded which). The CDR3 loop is CASSSWTSDYEQYF. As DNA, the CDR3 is TGTGCCAGCAGCTCCTGGACTAGCGACTACGAGCAGTACTTC.